This entry concerns a single T cell receptor beta chain. The sample has other DNA sequences that encode this CDR3 too. This CDR3 comprises 12 residues. Germline CDR1 reads MDHEN; CDR2 reads SYDVKM. The V end was cut by 6 bases, the J end by 6 bases, with 9 bases between. The data stem from a study of blood T cell repertoires in COVID-19. At the level of the study: Some COVID-19 samples were acute and others convalescent; all came from the United States, Italy and Spain.

Measured with immunoSEQ multiplex PCR; TCRdb has only the in-frame clones, and not every one. The sample carries under 400,000 clones, more than 70% recorded once. Assignment of participants to cohorts was predicated upon participant-reported clinical history. A case of COVID-19 had been met by exposed participants within 2 weeks before study entry. Sequenced: PBMCs or T cells enriched from blood (not recorded which). The clonotype originates from a woman under 40 who had been exposed to COVID-19. The gene calls are TRBV28 and TRBJ1-5; no clear D gene. CDR3 amino acids: CASSAGSQPQHF. The CDR3 DNA reads TGTGCCAGCAGCGCGGGGAGTCAGCCCCAGCATTTT.